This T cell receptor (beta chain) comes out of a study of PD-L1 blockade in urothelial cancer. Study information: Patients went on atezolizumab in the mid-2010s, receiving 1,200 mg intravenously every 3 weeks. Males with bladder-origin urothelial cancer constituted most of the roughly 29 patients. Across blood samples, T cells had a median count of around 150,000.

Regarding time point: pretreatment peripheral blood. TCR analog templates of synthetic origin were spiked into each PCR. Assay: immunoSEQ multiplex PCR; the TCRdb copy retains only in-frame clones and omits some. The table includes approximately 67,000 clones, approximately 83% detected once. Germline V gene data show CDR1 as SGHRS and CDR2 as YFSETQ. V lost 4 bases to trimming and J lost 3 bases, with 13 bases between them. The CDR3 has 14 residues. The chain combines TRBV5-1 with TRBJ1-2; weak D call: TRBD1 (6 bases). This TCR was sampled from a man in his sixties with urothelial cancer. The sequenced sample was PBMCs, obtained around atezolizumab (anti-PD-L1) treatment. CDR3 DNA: TGCGCCAGCAGCATAGGGACATTCGACTATGGCTACACCTTC. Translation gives CASSIGTFDYGYTF. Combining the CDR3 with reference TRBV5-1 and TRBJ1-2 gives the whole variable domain KAGVTQTPRYLIKTRGQQVTLSCSPISGHRSVSWYQQTPGQGLQFLFEYFSETQRNKGNFPGRFSGRQFSNSRSEMNVSTLELGDSALYLCASSIGTFDYGYTFGSGTRLTVV.